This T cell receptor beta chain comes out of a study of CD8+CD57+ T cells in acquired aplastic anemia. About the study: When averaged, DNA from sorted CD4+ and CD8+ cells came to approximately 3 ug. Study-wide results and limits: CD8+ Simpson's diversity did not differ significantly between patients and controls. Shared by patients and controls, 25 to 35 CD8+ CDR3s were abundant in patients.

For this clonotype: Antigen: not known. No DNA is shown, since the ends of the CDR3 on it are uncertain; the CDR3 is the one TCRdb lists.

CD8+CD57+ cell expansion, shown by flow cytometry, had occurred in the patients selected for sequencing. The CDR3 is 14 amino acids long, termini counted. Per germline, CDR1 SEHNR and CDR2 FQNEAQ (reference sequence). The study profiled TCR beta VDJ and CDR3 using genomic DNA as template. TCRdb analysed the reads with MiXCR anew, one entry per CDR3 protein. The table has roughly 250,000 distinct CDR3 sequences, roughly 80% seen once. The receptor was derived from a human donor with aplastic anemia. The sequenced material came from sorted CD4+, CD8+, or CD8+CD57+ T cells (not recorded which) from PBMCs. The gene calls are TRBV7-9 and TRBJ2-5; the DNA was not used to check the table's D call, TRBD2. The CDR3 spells CANDVAAETQYFDF.